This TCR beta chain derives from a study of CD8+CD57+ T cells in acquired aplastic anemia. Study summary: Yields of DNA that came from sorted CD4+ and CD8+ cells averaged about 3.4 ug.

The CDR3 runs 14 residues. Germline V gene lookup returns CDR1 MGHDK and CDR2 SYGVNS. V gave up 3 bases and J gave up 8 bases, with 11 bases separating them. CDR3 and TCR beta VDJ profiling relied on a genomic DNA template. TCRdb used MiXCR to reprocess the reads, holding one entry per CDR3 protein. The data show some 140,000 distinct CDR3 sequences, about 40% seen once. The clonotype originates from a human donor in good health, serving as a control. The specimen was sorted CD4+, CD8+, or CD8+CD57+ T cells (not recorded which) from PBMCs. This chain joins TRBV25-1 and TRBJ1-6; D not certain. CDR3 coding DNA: TGTGCCAGCAGTGACCAGATCCCCTATTCACCCCTCCACTTT. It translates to CASSDQIPYSPLHF.